Detailed here is one TCR beta chain. These data belong to a study of T-cell reconstitution after alpha-beta-depleted transplantation in children. For TCRbeta, the library was prepared with unique molecular identifiers. TCRdb reprocessed the PCR reads with MiXCR, giving one entry per CDR3 protein. The data contain about 610,000 distinct CDR3 sequences, roughly 10% of them singletons. The CDR3 length is 15 residues. Germline CDR1 and CDR2: SGHTA and FQGNSA. Unmatched junction bases numbered 3, after V lost 3 bases and J lost 1 base. This receptor was taken from a human donor who donated a stem cell graft to a child with acute myeloid leukemia. The sequenced sample was PBMCs from the stem cell graft donor, obtained from the stem cell graft. V usage is TRBV7-2 and J usage is TRBJ2-7; 10 nucleotides align to TRBD2. CDR3 sequence (DNA): TGTGCCAGCAGCTTTACTAGCGGGGCTTCCTACGAGCAGTACTTC. This gives the protein CASSFTSGASYEQYF.